This T cell receptor beta chain was observed in a study of T cell repertoires in cytomegalovirus infection. Study overall: Epitope selection comprised recently identified HLA-C-restricted CMV epitopes and well-studied HLA-B-restricted CMV epitopes. Indications of both CMV infection and matching HLA type were provided by public TCR beta signatures.

Overall study results and limits: In two of eight donors, the top clonotype was HLA-C-restricted CMV-specific.

Germline V gene data show CDR1 as SEHNR and CDR2 as FQNEAQ (reference sequence). The CDR3 extends over 12 amino acids. The V gene lost 4 bases and the J gene lost 5 bases, with 8 bases spanning the gap. With respect to this clonotype: Antigen: not known.

TCRdb fed the reads into MiXCR, producing one record per CDR3 protein. The sample lists around 800,000 distinct CDR3 sequences; 30% to 35% were seen once. The receptor's source is a human donor in good health (CMV status not recorded). Some clones in this sample may be carry-over from other donors' samples. The chain employs TRBV7-9 and TRBJ2-5; D tentatively fits TRBD1 or TRBD2 (5 bases each). Sequences were derived from cultured CD8+ T cells from PBMCs, sampled from culture after CMV antigen stimulation. The CDR3 reads CASSWDPETQYF. In nucleotides, the CDR3 is TGTGCCAGCAGCTGGGACCCGGAGACCCAGTACTTC.